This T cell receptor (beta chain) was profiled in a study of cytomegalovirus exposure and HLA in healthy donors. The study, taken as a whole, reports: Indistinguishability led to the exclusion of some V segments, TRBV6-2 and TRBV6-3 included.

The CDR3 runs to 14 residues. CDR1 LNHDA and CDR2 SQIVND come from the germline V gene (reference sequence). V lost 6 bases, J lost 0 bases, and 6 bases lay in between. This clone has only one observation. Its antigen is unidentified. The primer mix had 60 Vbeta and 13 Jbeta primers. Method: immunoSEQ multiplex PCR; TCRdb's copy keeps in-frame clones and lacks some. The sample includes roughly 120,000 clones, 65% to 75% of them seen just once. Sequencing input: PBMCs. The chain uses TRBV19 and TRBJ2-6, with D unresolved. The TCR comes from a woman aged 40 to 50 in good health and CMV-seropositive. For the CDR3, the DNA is TGTGCCAGTAGGAGACTCTCTGGGGCCAACGTCCTGACTTTC. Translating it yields CASRRLSGANVLTF.